This T cell receptor (beta chain) was identified during a study of T cell repertoires in cytomegalovirus infection. CDR1 and CDR2 (germline): SGHVS, FQNEAQ. The CDR3 is 14 amino acids. V gave up 10 bases and J gave up 5 bases, with 19 bases separating them. This clonotype was seen many times. Its antigen is undetermined. A single record per CDR3 protein comes from TCRdb applying MiXCR to the reads. The sample carries about 830,000 distinct CDR3 sequences, over 25% recorded once. The TCR originated in a human donor in good health (CMV status not recorded). Some clones in this sample may be carry-over from other donors' samples. The sample in question was cultured CD8+ T cells from PBMCs, obtained from culture after CMV antigen stimulation. V is TRBV7-8 and J is TRBJ2-3; weak D call: TRBD2 (6 bases). This CDR3 reads CAIPRRGERDTQYF. For the CDR3, the DNA is TGTGCCATCCCAAGGAGGGGAGAGAGAGATACGCAGTATTTT.